This TCR beta chain was captured in a study of cytomegalovirus exposure and HLA in healthy donors. CDR1 and CDR2 (germline): SEHNR, FQNEAQ (reference sequence). CDR3 size: 19 residues. The V segment lost 5 bases and the J segment 3 bases; nucleotides outside the gene matches: 13. The PCR used 60 Vbeta and 13 Jbeta primers. Data came from immunoSEQ multiplex PCR; TCRdb stores just in-frame clones and leaves some out. The table lists under 300,000 clones, approximately 91% of them singletons. The source material was PBMCs. The sequence came from a girl aged 2 to 10 in good health and CMV-seronegative. V is TRBV7-9 and J is TRBJ2-1, with 13 bases matching TRBD2. CDR3 in amino acids: CASSLFTSGRAYYYNEQFF. The DNA for the CDR3 is TGTGCCAGCAGCCTATTTACTAGCGGGAGGGCCTATTACTACAATGAGCAGTTCTTC.